Sequencing of this T cell receptor (beta chain) was carried out in a study of blood T cell repertoires in COVID-19 (TCRdb year 2020). With respect to the entire study: Collaborator samples came from the United States, Italy and Spain and covered acute and convalescent phases of COVID-19. Where available, HLA class I and class II types were obtained from metadata supplied by the sample provider rather than from assay-based typing. The material from the prospective study consisted of cDNA or gDNA derived from T cells, B-cell-depleted T cells, or PBMCs. A de-identified subject ID, COVID-19 status, age in years and sex were almost always included in the sample metadata. Samples came from the ongoing ImmuneRACE study (first 160 participants) plus 1,254 subjects from 6 global collaborators. A freely available public database, intended as a resource for researchers studying the immune response to SARS-CoV-2, is where the repertoires were released. Deeply sampled blood TCRbeta repertoires from subjects exposed to, actively infected with, or recovered from COVID-19 were included in the dataset. General findings and caveats noted by the study authors: Clinical and demographic metadata were provided uncurated, with the amount varying by source and participant.

TCRbeta CDR3 regions were amplified from genomic DNA by means of the immunoSEQ Assay, a bias-controlled multiplex PCR. The study's own analysis went as follows. The number of nucleated cells in each sample was estimated from the amplification of reference gene primers within the assay. To quantify the absolute abundance of each unique TCRbeta CDR3 rearrangement, sequence reads were collapsed and filtered. For each sample, productive Simpson clonality was calculated as the square root of Simpson's diversity index across productive rearrangements. TCRdb carries this immuneACCESS record with in-frame sequences only. Its versions omit some clonotypes, under half of them owing to an unresolved V gene in the studies checked, with the rest unexplained. Clonal size and the V and J genes are those of that table, whereas D and trimming came from the DNA. Here the sample has about 87,000 clones; around 85% occur a single time. The top ten clonotypes cover about 15% of the sample.

Unmatched junction bases come to 7, with V trimmed by 4 bases and J by 2 bases. CDR1 and CDR2, looked up from the germline V gene, are SGHRS and YFSETQ. Reading from cysteine to phenylalanine, the CDR3 counts 15 amino acids. Of all the DNA, just the CDR3 is kept, 45 bases in frame from base 1. The collaborating institutions used their own protocols to collect whole blood in K2EDTA tubes. For TCRbeta analysis, collaborators shipped samples as frozen whole blood, isolated PBMCs, or DNA extracted from either of those sample types. Notes on this clone: There is no known antigen for this receptor. No much larger clonotype is one base removed from it; base qualities were not supplied.

Sequences were obtained from peripheral blood. The rearrangement combines TRBV5-1 with TRBJ2-3; 7 bases in the junction line up with TRBD2. This receptor was obtained from a woman of 80 years or more with active or convalescent COVID-19. The CDR3 is CASSRAGRVTDTQYF. The DNA sequence is given as TGCGCCAGCAGCCGTGCAGGGAGGGTCACAGATACGCAGTATTTT. The CDR3, completed at both ends by the reference TRBV5-1 and TRBJ2-3 genes, gives the full variable domain KAGVTQTPRYLIKTRGQQVTLSCSPISGHRSVSWYQQTPGQGLQFLFEYFSETQRNKGNFPGRFSGRQFSNSRSEMNVSTLELGDSALYLCASSRAGRVTDTQYFGPGTRLTVL.